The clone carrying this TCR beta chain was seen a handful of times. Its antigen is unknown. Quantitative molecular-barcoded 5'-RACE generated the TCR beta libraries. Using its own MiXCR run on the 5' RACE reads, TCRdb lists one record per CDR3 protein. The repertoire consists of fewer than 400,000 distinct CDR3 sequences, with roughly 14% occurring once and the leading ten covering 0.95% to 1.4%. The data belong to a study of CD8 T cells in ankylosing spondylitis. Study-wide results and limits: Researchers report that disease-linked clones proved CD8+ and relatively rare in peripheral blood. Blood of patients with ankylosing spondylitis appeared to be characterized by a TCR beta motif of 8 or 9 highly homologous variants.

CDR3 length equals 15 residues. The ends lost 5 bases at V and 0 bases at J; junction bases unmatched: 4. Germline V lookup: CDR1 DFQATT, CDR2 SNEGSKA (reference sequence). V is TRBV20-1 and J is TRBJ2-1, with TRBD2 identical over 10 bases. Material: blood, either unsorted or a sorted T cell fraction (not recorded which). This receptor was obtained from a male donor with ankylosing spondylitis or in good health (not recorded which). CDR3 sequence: CSALSGRSSYNEQFF. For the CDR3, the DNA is TGCAGTGCTCTTAGCGGGAGGTCCTCCTACAATGAGCAGTTCTTC.